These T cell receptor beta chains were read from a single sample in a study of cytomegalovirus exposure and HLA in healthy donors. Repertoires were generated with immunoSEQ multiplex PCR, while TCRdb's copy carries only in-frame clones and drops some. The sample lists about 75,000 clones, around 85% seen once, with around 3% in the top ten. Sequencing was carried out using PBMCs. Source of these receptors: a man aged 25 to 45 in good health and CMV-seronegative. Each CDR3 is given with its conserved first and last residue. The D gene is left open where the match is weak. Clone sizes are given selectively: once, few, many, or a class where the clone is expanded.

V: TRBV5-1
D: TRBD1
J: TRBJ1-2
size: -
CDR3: CASSIGTAINSNYGYTF
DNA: TGCGCCAGCAGCATAGGGACAGCTATTAACTCTAACTATGGCTACACCTTC

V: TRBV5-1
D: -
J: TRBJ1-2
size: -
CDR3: CASSGSTGVFNGYTF
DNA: TGCGCCAGCAGCGGGTCGACGGGGGTATTTAATGGCTACACCTTC

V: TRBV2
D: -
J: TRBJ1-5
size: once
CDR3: CASRNRFYSNQPQHF
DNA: TGTGCCAGCAGAAACAGGTTCTATAGCAATCAGCCCCAGCATTTT

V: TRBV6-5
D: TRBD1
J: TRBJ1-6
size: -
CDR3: CASSPGQGVYSPLHF
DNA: TGTGCCAGCAGCCCCGGACAGGGGGTTTATTCACCCCTCCACTTT

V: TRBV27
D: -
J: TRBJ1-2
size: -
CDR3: CASSPGPLTAGPETLGYGYTF
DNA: TGTGCCAGCAGTCCAGGGCCATTGACTGCCGGGCCAGAAACCTTAGGCTATGGCTACACCTTC

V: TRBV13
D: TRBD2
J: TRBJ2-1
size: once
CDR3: CASSKLAGTHNEQFF
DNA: TGTGCCAGCAGCAAGCTAGCGGGCACACACAATGAGCAGTTCTTC

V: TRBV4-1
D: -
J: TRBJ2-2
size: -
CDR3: CASSQWAWSGSSGELFF
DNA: TGCGCCAGCAGCCAATGGGCTTGGTCAGGGTCGAGCGGGGAGCTGTTTTTT

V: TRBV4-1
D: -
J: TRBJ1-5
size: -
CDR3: CASSLQGGEPQHF
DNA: TGCGCCAGCAGCCTTCAGGGAGGGGAGCCCCAGCATTTT

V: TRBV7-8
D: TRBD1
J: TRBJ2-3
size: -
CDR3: CASSLGPGQSRDTQYF
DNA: TGTGCCAGCAGCTTAGGACCGGGACAGAGTAGGGATACGCAGTATTTT

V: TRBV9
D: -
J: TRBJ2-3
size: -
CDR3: CASSGHVRTDTQYF
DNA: TGTGCCAGCAGCGGACATGTACGGACAGATACGCAGTATTTT

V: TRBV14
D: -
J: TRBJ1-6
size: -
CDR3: CASSRYDRNVPSPLHF
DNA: TGTGCCAGCAGCCGGTACGACAGGAACGTCCCCTCACCCCTCCACTTT

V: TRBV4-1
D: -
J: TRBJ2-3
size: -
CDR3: CASSQGASSDTQYF
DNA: TGCGCCAGCAGCCAGGGGGCGTCCTCAGATACGCAGTATTTT

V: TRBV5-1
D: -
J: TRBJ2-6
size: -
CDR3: CASSLETLFHTGANVLTF
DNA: TGCGCCAGCAGCTTGGAGACACTTTTTCATACTGGGGCCAACGTCCTGACTTTC

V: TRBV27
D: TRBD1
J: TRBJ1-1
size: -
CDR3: CASSSRQGTTEAFF
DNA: TGTGCCAGCAGTTCTCGACAGGGGACCACTGAAGCTTTCTTT

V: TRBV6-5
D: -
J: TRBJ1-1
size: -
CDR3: CASSLQGENTEAFF
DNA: TGTGCCAGCAGTTTACAGGGTGAGAACACTGAAGCTTTCTTT

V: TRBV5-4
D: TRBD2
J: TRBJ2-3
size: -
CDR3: CASSTGTSGRTDTQYF
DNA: TGTGCCAGCAGCACAGGGACTAGCGGGAGAACAGATACGCAGTATTTT

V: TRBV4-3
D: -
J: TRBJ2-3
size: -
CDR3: CASSQEDPSGDLSTDTQYF
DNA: TGCGCCAGCAGCCAAGAAGACCCATCGGGGGACCTTAGCACAGATACGCAGTATTTT